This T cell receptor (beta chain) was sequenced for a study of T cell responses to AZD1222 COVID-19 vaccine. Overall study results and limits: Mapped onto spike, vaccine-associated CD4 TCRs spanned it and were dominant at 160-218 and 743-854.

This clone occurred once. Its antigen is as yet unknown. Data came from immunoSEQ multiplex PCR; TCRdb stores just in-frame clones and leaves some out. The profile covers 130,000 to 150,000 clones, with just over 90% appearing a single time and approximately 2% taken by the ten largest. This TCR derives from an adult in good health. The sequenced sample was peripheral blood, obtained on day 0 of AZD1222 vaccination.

CDR3 sequence: CATSRGRRGIDNQPQHF. The CDR3 DNA is TGTGCCACCAGCAGAGGGAGAAGGGGGATAGACAATCAGCCCCAGCATTTT. The chain uses TRBV15 and TRBJ1-5, with TRBD1 as a possible D gene (6 bases). With 1 base removed from V and 3 bases from J, the gap between germline ends came to 16 bases. CDR3 length equals 17 residues. The germline V gene encodes CDR1 LNHNV and CDR2 YYDKDF (reference sequence).